What follows describes a single T cell receptor beta chain. The method was immunoSEQ multiplex PCR; TCRdb's version includes in-frame clones alone and lacks a portion of them. The table records about 94,000 clones, 86% of them present only once. The data were taken from a study of blood T cell repertoires in COVID-19. About the study: Samples taken during acute and convalescent COVID-19 were collected in the United States, Italy and Spain. PBMCs, B-cell-depleted T cells, or T cells were the source of the cDNA or gDNA that made up the material.

This CDR3 spans 14 amino acids. V lost 4 bases and J lost 1; bases outside the gene matches: 0. Germline lookup yields CDR1 MGHRA and CDR2 YSYEKL. The chain uses TRBV4-1 and TRBJ2-2, with 7 positions matching TRBD1. This receptor was obtained from a woman aged 60-70 years in a cohort sampled during active or convalescent COVID-19. The specimen was peripheral blood. This CDR3 reads CASSPGGNTGELFF. The CDR3 DNA reads TGCGCCAGCAGCCCAGGGGGGAACACCGGGGAGCTGTTTTTT.